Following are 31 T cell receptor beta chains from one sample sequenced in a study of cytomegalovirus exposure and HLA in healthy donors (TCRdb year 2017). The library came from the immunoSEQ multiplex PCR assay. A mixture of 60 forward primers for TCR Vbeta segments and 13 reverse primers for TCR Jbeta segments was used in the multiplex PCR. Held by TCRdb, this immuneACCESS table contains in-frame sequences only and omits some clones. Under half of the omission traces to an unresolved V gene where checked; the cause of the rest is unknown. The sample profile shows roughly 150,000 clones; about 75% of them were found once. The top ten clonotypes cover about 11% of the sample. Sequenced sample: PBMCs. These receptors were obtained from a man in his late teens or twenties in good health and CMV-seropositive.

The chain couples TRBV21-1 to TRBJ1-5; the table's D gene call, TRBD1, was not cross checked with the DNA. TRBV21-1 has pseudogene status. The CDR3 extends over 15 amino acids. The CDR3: CASSIYDRYGQPQHF. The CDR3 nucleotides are TGTGCCAGCAGCATCTACGACAGGTACGGACAGCCCCAGCATTTT.

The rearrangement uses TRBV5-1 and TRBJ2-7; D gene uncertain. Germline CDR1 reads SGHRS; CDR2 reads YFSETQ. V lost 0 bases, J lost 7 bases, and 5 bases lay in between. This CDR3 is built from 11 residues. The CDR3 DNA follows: TGCGCCAGCAGCTTGGAGCAAGAGCAGTACTTC. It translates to CASSLEQEQYF. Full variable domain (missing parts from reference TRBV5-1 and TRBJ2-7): KAGVTQTPRYLIKTRGQQVTLSCSPISGHRSVSWYQQTPGQGLQFLFEYFSETQRNKGNFPGRFSGRQFSNSRSEMNVSTLELGDSALYLCASSLEQEQYFGPGTRLTVT.

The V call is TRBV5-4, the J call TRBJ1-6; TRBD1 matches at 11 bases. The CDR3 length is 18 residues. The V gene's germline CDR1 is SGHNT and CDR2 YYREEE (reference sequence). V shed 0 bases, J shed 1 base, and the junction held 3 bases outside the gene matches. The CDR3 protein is CASSLVGQGASYNSPLHF. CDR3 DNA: TGTGCCAGCAGCTTGGTTGGACAGGGGGCGTCCTATAATTCACCCCTCCACTTT.

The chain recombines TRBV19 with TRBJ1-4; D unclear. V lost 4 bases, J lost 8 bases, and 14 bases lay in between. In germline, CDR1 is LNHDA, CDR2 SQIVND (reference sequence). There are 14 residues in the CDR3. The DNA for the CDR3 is TGTGCCAGTAGTACCGTGAGTCTCGGGGAAAAACTGTTTTTT. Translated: CASSTVSLGEKLFF.

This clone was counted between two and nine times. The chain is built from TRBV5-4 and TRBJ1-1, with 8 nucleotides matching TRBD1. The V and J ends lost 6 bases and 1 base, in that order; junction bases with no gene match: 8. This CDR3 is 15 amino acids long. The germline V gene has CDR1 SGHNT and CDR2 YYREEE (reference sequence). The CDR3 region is CASNRGSAANTEAFF. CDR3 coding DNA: TGTGCCAGCAACAGGGGGTCGGCTGCGAACACTGAAGCTTTCTTT.

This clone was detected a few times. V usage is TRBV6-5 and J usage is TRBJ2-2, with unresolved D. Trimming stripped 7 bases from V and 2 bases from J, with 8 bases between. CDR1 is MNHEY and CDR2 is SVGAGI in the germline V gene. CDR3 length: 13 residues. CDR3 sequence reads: CASTQINTGELFF. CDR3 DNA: TGTGCCAGCACCCAGATCAACACCGGGGAGCTGTTTTTT.

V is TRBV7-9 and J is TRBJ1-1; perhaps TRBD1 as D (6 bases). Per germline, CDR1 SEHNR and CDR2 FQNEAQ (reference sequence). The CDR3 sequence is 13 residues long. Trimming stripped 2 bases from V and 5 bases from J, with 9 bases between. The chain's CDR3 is CASSLTGSTEAFF. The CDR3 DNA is TGTGCCAGCAGCTTAACAGGGTCTACTGAAGCTTTCTTT.

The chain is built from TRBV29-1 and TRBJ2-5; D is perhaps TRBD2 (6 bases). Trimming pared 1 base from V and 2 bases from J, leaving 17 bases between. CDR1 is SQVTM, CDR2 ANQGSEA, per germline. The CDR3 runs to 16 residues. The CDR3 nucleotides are TGCAGCGTTGAAGGAGGGCTAGCGACATTACAAGAGACCCAGTACTTC. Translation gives CSVEGGLATLQETQYF.

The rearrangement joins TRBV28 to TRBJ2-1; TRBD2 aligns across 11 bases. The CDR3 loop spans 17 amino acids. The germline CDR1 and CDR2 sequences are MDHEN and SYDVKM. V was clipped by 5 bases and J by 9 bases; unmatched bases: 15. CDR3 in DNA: TGTGCCAGCAGTGACGACTTAATTAGCGGGAGGGGGGGTGAGCAGTTCTTC. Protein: CASSDDLISGRGGEQFF.

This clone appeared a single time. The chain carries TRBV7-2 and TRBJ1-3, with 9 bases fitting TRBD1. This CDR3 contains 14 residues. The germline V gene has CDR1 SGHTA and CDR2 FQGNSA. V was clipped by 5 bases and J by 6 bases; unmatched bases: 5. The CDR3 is CASSHWDRANTIYF. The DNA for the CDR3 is TGTGCCAGCAGCCATTGGGACAGGGCAAACACCATATATTTT.

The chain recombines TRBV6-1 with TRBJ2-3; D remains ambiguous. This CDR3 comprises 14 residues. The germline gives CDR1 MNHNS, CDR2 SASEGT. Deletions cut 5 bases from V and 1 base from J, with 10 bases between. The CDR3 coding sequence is TGTGCCAGCAGTATTTCAGGCGGCACAGATACGCAGTATTTT. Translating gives CASSISGGTDTQYF.

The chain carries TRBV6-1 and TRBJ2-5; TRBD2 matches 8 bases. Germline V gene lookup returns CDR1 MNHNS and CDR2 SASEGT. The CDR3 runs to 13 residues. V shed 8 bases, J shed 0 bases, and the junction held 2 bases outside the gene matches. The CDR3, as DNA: TGTGCCAGCGTTAGCGGGAACCAAGAGACCCAGTACTTC. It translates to CASVSGNQETQYF.

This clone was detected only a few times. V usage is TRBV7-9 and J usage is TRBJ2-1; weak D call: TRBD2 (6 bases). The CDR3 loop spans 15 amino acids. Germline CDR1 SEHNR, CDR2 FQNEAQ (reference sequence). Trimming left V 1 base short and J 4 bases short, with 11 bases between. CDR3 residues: CASSLGSGLYNEQFF. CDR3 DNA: TGTGCCAGCAGCTTAGGTTCGGGACTTTACAATGAGCAGTTCTTC. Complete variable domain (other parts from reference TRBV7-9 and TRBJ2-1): DTGVSQNPRHKITKRGQNVTFRCDPISEHNRLYWYRQTLGQGPEFLTYFQNEAQLEKSRLLSDRFSAERPKGSFSTLEIQRTEQGDSAMYLCASSLGSGLYNEQFFGPGTRLTVL.

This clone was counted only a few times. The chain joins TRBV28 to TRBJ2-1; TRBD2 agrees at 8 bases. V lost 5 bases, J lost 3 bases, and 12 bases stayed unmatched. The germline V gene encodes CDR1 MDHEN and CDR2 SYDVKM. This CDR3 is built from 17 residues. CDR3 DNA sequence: TGTGCCAGCAGTCCCACCCCCAGAGCGGGAGACTACAATGAGCAGTTCTTC. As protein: CASSPTPRAGDYNEQFF.

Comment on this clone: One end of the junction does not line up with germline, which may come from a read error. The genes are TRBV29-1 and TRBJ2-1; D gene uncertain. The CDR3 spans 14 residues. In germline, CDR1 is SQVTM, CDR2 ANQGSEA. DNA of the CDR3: TGCAGCGTTGATTTGGCCCGCTCCCACAATGAGCAGTTCTTC. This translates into CSVDLARSHNEQFF.

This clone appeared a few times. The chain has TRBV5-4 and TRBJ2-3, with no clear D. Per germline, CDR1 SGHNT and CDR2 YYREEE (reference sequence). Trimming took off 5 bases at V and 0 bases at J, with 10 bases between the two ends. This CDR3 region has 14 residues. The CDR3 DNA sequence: TGTGCCAGCAGACCTAGTTACAGCACAGATACGCAGTATTTT. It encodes CASRPSYSTDTQYF.

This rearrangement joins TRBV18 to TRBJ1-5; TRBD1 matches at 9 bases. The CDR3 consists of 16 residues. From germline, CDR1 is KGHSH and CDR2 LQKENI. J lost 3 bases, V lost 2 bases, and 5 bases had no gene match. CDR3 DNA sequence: TGTGCCAGCTCACCATGGACAGGGGCGAACAATCAGCCCCAGCATTTT. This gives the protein CASSPWTGANNQPQHF.

The CDR3 here is CASSLTGVDEKLFF. In nucleotides, the CDR3 is TGTGCCAGTAGCTTGACAGGGGTAGACGAAAAACTGTTTTTT. This sequence joins TRBV19 and TRBJ1-4; 8 positions match TRBD1. CDR1 is LNHDA, CDR2 SQIVND, per germline (reference sequence). V lost 6 bases to trimming and J lost 8 bases; unmatched junction nucleotides: 8. The CDR3 length is 14 residues.

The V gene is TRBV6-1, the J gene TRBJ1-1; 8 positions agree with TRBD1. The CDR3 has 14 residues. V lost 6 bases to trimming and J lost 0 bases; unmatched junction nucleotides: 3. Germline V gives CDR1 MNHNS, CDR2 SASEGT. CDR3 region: CASRWTGMNTEAFF. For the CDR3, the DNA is TGTGCCAGCAGATGGACAGGGATGAACACTGAAGCTTTCTTT.

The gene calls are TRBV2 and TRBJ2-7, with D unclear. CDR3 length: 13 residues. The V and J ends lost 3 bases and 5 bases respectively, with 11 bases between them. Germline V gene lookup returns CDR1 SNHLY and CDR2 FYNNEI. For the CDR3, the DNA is TGTGCCAGCAGTGACCCTTTGGGCGACGAGCAGTACTTC. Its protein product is CASSDPLGDEQYF.

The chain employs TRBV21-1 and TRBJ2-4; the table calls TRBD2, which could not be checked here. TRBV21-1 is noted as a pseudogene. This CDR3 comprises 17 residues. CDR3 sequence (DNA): TGTGCCAGCAGCAAATGCAAGGAGGCGATAGCCAAAAACATTCAGTACTTC. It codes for CASSKCKEAIAKNIQYF.

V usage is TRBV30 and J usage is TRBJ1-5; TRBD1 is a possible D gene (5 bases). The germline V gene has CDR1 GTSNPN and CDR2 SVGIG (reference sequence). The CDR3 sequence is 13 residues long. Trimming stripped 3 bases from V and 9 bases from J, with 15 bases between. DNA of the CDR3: TGTGCCTGGAGCGCCCAGGGCCTAGGGCCCCAGCATTTT. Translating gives CAWSAQGLGPQHF. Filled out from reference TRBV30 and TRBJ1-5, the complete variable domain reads SQTIHQWPATLVQPVGSPLSLECTVEGTSNPNLYWYRQAAGRGLQLLFYSVGIGQISSEVPQNLSASRPQDRQFILSSKKLLLSDSGFYLCAWSAQGLGPQHFGDGTRLSIL.

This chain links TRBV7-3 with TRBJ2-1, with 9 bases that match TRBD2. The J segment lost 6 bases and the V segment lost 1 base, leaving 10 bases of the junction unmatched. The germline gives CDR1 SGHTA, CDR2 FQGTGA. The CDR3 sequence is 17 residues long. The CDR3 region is CASSLSGRGGFGNEQFF. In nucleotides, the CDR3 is TGTGCCAGCAGCTTAAGTGGGCGGGGGGGGTTCGGCAATGAGCAGTTCTTC.

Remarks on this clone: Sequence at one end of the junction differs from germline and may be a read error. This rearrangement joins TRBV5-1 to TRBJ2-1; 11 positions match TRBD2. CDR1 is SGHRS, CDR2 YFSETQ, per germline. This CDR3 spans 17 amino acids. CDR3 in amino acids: CASRLAKTSGMGDEQFF. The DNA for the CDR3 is TGCGCCAGCCGCTTGGCAAAGACTAGCGGGATGGGGGATGAGCAGTTCTTC.

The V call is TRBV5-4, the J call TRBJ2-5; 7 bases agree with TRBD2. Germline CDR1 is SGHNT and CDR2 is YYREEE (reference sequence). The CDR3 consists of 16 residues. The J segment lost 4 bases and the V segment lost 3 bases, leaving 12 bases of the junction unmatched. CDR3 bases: TGTGCCAGCAGCTCGGAAGTCGAGGGAGGGCGAGAGACCCAGTACTTC. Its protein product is CASSSEVEGGRETQYF.

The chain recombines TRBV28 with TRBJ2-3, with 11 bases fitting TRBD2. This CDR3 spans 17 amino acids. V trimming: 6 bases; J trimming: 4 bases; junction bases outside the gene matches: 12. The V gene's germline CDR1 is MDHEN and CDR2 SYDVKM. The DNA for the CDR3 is TGTGCCAGCAGACCCAGTAGCGGGAGGGCCGCAGCAGATACGCAGTATTTT. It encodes CASRPSSGRAAADTQYF.

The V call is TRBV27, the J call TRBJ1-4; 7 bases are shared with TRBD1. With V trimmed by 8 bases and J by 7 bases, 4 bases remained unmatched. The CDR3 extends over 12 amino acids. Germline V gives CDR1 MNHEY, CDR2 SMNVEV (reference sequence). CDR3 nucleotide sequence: TGTGCCAGCCGGGACAGACGTGAAAAACTGTTTTTT. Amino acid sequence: CASRDRREKLFF.

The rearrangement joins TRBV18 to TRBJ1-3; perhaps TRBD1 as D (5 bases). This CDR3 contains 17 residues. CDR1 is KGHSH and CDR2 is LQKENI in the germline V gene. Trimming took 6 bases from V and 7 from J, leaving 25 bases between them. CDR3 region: CASSPSRQTSVRNTIYF. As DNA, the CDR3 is TGTGCCAGCTCCCCCTCAAGACAGACTTCCGTCCGGAACACCATATATTTT.

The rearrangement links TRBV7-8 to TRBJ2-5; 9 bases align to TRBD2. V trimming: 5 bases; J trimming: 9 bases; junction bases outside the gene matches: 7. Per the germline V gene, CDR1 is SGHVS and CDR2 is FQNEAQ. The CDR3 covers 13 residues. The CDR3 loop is CASSLGAGGPQYF. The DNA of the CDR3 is TGTGCCAGCAGCCTGGGGGCGGGAGGGCCCCAGTACTTC.

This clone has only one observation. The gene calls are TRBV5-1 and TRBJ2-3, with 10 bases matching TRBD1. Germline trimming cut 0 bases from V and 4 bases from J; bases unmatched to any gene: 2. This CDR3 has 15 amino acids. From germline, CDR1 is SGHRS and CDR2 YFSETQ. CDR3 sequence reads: CASSLAGQGADTQYF. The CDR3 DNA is TGCGCCAGCAGCTTGGCCGGACAGGGGGCAGATACGCAGTATTTT.

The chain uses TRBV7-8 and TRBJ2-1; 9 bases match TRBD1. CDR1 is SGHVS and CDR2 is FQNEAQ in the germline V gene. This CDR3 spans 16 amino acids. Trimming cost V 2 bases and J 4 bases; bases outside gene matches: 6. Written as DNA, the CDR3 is TGTGCCAGCAGCTTATATTCGGGACAGGGTTACAATGAGCAGTTCTTC. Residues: CASSLYSGQGYNEQFF.